Listed below are T cell receptor beta chains from one sample, sequenced in a study of blood T cells in healthy people across ages. MiXCR, applied by TCRdb to the 5' RACE reads, yields one record per CDR3 protein. Here the sample spans 1.5 million to 2 million distinct CDR3 sequences, around 50% being singletons. The specimen was blood. These receptors were taken from a woman in her 40s in good health. The CDR3 runs from the conserved cysteine through the conserved F or W. A D gene is named only where the DNA matches it firmly. Clone size appears in some rows only: once, few, many, or a class for an expanded clone.

>few|TRBD2|TRBJ2-7|TRBV29-1
TGCAGCGTTGAAGGAAGCGGGAATTACGAGCAGTACTTC
CSVEGSGNYEQYF
>.|.|TRBJ1-2|TRBV4-3
TGCGCCAGCAGCCAATCCAAGGGGACCTCTTATGGCTACACCTTC
CASSQSKGTSYGYTF
>.|.|TRBJ2-3|TRBV7-6
TGTGCCAGCAGCGACGGGGCGCCTAGCACAGATACGCAGTATTTT
CASSDGAPSTDTQYF
>.|.|TRBJ2-1|TRBV5-4
TGTGCCAGCAGCGGGGAGCGGGACAATGAGCAGTTCTTC
CASSGERDNEQFF
>.|.|TRBJ1-5|TRBV12-3/TRBV12-4
TGTGCCAGCAGTTTAGTTCTGGGGGGGCGCGATCAGCCCCAGCATTTT
CASSLVLGGRDQPQHF
>.|TRBD2|TRBJ2-1|TRBV5-6
TGTGCCAGCAGCTTCCGGACGTGGGGCGGGAGCCCCATGGGTGAGCAGTTCTTC
CASSFRTWGGSPMGEQFF
>few|TRBD1|TRBJ1-2|TRBV29-1
TGCAGCGCCGAATCGACAGGGGAGAACTATGGCTACACCTTC
CSAESTGENYGYTF
>few|.|TRBJ1-2|TRBV20-1
TGCAGTGCTAGAGATGACGGGAACTATGGCTACACCTTC
CSARDDGNYGYTF
>.|TRBD1|TRBJ1-5|TRBV2
TGTGCCAGCAGTGGACAGGGGCCGGGGCCCCAGCATTTT
CASSGQGPGPQHF
>few|.|TRBJ2-4|TRBV10-3
TGTGCCATCAGTGAGCTGTGGAATGGGGAGCAGTACTTC
CAISELWNGEQYF
>many|TRBD2|TRBJ2-5|TRBV7-2
TGTGCCAGCAGCCTACCGGCAGCGGGGAAAGAGACCCAGTACTTC
CASSLPAAGKETQYF
>.|.|TRBJ2-1|TRBV12-3/TRBV12-4
TGTGCCAGCAGTCGACCCCCTACAGGGACTGGATACAATGAGCAGTTCTTC
CASSRPPTGTGYNEQFF
>few|.|TRBJ2-5|TRBV5-1
TGCGCCAGCAGCTTGGGGGATACCCAAGAGACCCAGTACTTC
CASSLGDTQETQYF
>few|.|TRBJ2-1|TRBV6-2/TRBV6-3
TGTGCCGGGAGAGAGACTTTAAACAATGAGCAGTTCTTC
CAGRETLNNEQFF
>many|TRBD1|TRBJ2-5|TRBV7-2
TGTGCCAGCAGCCGGACAGGAGAGAAAGAGACCCAGTACTTC
CASSRTGEKETQYF
>few|.|TRBJ2-1|TRBV9
TGTGCCAGCAGCGACACCATGGGGGACGCAAATGAGCAGTTCTTC
CASSDTMGDANEQFF
>.|TRBD1|TRBJ1-2|TRBV7-2
TGTGCCAGCAGCTTAGTGCAAACAGGGGTAGCGGGCTACACCTTC
CASSLVQTGVAGYTF
>few|.|TRBJ2-1|TRBV28
TGTGCCAGCAGTTTCCAGGGGAATGAGCAGTTCTTC
CASSFQGNEQFF
>.|.|TRBJ1-5|TRBV27
TGTGCCAGCCGAGCTGGAGGACTCCTTAATCAGCCCCAGCGTTTT
CASRAGGLLNQPQRF
>.|.|TRBJ1-2|TRBV7-2
TGTGCCAGCAGCTCCCGGACAGTTGGCGGGTATGGCTACACCTTC
CASSSRTVGGYGYTF
>few|.|TRBJ2-6|TRBV7-8
TGTGCCAGCAGCTTAAATTTTTGGGGCTCTGGGGCCAACGTCCTGACTTTC
CASSLNFWGSGANVLTF
>.|.|TRBJ1-2|TRBV27
TGTGCCAGCAGTTTCTTCGGGGGGCATGGCTACACCTTC
CASSFFGGHGYTF
>.|.|TRBJ2-7|TRBV3-1
TGTGCCAGCAGCCCCTGGGCAGCCAACTCCTACGAGCAGTACTTC
CASSPWAANSYEQYF
>few|.|TRBJ2-1|TRBV20-1
TGCAGTGCTAGAGGCCTAGCTAGGGTCAATGAGCAGTTCTTC
CSARGLARVNEQFF
>.|TRBD2|TRBJ2-7|TRBV5-6
TGTGCCAGCAGCTGGGGGGGGAGTGGGCAGTACTTC
CASSWGGSGQYF
>.|.|TRBJ1-2|TRBV6-1
TGTGCCAGCAGTGAAGCGCTTCGCGGGTACTATGGCTACACCTTC
CASSEALRGYYGYTF
>few|.|TRBJ2-7|TRBV28
TGTGCCAGCGCCGGGACGGATTACGAGCAGTACTTC
CASAGTDYEQYF
>.|.|TRBJ2-3|TRBV4-2
TGTGCCAGCAGCAGAGGTCAGCCCCAACCTAGCACAGATACGCAGTATTTT
CASSRGQPQPSTDTQYF
>once|TRBD1|TRBJ2-6|TRBV5-1
TGCGCCAGCAGCCTGGGACAGCAAAACTCTGGGGCCAACGTCCTGACTTTC
CASSLGQQNSGANVLTF
>few|TRBD1|TRBJ2-1|TRBV27
TGTGCCAGCAGTTTCCCGACGACAGGGCCAAATGAGCAGTTCTTC
CASSFPTTGPNEQFF
>few|.|TRBJ2-7|TRBV12-3/TRBV12-4
TGTGCCAGCAGTTTTTGGGGAAGGGGCTACGAGCAGTACTTC
CASSFWGRGYEQYF
>few|.|TRBJ2-1|TRBV5-1
TGCGCCAGCAGCTCATCAACCGGGACTCAAGAGCAGTTCTTC
CASSSSTGTQEQFF
>.|.|TRBJ2-3|TRBV21-1
.
CASSQTWAGGADTQYF
>.|.|TRBJ1-2|TRBV21-1
TGTGCCAGCAGCAAACTTTTGAGGTCGCGACAGGGAGTCCCCAACTATGGCTACACCTTC
CASSKLLRSRQGVPNYGYTF
>few|TRBD2|TRBJ2-3|TRBV28
TGTGCCAGCAGCCACGGGGGGGTCAGCACAGATACGCAGTATTTT
CASSHGGVSTDTQYF
>.|TRBD1|TRBJ1-2|TRBV9
TGTGCCAGCAGCGGACAGGGTACAGGCTACACCTTC
CASSGQGTGYTF
>.|.|TRBJ1-6|TRBV27
TGTGCCAGCAGTTTTATCAGGGGTAATTCACCCCTCCACTTT
CASSFIRGNSPLHF
>few|TRBD2|TRBJ2-7|TRBV20-1
TGCAGTGCTAGAGGTCTAGCGGGGGGGCTCGCCTACGAGCAGTACTTC
CSARGLAGGLAYEQYF
>once|TRBD2|TRBJ2-3|TRBV9
TGTGCCAGCAGCTACTACGGACTAGCGGGGCGCACAGATACGCAGTATTTT
CASSYYGLAGRTDTQYF
>few|TRBD2|TRBJ2-3|TRBV24-1
TGTGCCACCAGTGATTCCATGGACTTCCAGCGGGGGTCAGATACGCAGTATTTT
CATSDSMDFQRGSDTQYF
>many|TRBD2|TRBJ2-5|TRBV6-2/TRBV6-3
TGTGCCAGCAGTCGACTAGCAGGGCAAGAGACCCAGTACTTC
CASSRLAGQETQYF
>few|.|TRBJ2-7|TRBV6-1
TGTGCCAGCAGCCGATTAGGGTTATTCTACGAGCAGTACTTC
CASSRLGLFYEQYF